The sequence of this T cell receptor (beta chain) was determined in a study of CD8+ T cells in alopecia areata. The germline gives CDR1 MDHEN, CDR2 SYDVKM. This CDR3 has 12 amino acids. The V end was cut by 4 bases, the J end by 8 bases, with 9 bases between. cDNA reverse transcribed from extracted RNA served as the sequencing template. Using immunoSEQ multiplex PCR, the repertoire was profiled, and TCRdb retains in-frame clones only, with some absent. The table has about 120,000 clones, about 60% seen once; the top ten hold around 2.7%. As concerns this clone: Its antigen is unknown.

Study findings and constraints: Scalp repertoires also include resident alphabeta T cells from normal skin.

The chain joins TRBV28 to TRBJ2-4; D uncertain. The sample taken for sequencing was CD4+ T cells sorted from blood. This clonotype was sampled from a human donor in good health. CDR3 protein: CASSWSTYIQYF. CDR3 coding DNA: TGTGCCAGCAGTTGGTCTACGTACATTCAGTACTTC.